A selection of T cell receptor beta chains follows, all from one sample in a study of vaccination effects on CD4 cells after COVID-19. Sequencing was performed with immunoSEQ multiplex PCR; in TCRdb, only in-frame clones are kept and a portion is missing. This sample has tens of thousands of clones, with approximately 72% found just once. Antigens of these TCRs are unknown. The specimen comprised CD4+ T cells from PBMCs cultured with HCoV-NL63 spike peptides, sampled before COVID-19 vaccination. The receptor source for this set is a human donor who received a COVID-19 vaccine. CDR3s include the opening cysteine and the closing phenylalanine or tryptophan. Each record gives: J gene, V gene, CDR3 length, CDR3 protein.

J gene: TRBJ2-3; V gene: TRBV5-1; CDR3 length: 15; CDR3 protein: CASSLNRESTDTQYF
J gene: TRBJ2-3; V gene: TRBV11-1; CDR3 length: 15; CDR3 protein: CASSVLTASTDTQYF
J gene: TRBJ2-3; V gene: TRBV11-2; CDR3 length: 18; CDR3 protein: CASSPQKGQAGLTDTQYF
J gene: TRBJ1-2; V gene: TRBV6-2/TRBV6-3; CDR3 length: 17; CDR3 protein: CASSTPAGQSWNYGYTF
J gene: TRBJ1-1; V gene: TRBV14; CDR3 length: 13; CDR3 protein: CASSQGPRTEAFF
J gene: TRBJ2-3; V gene: TRBV6-2/TRBV6-3; CDR3 length: 13; CDR3 protein: CASSRKASDTQYF
J gene: TRBJ1-4; V gene: TRBV4-1; CDR3 length: 16; CDR3 protein: CASSQDQPGQGRKLFF
J gene: TRBJ2-3; V gene: TRBV25-1; CDR3 length: 13; CDR3 protein: CASSLWGTDTQYF
J gene: TRBJ2-1; V gene: TRBV29-1; CDR3 length: 12; CDR3 protein: CSVVLAGYEQFF
J gene: TRBJ1-1; V gene: TRBV5-1; CDR3 length: 17; CDR3 protein: CASSFEGGRSGDTEAFF